This entry is about one TCR beta chain. This specimen belongs to a study of blood T cell repertoires in COVID-19. The overall study: Donors in the United States, Italy and Spain gave samples during acute or convalescent COVID-19. Sample material is recorded as cDNA or gDNA derived from T cells, B-cell-depleted T cells, or PBMCs.

In the authors' workflow: Reference gene primer amplification in the assay estimated nucleated cell counts. Only in-frame clones appear in the TCRdb table, and some are missing; sequencing was by immunoSEQ multiplex PCR. V and J calls and clone size are as listed in that table; D and trimming were resolved from the DNA. The sample includes 150,000 or so clones, roughly four fifths of them seen just once. The CDR3 loop spans 14 amino acids. With 4 bases removed from V and 6 bases from J, the gap between germline ends came to 12 bases. CDR1 and CDR2 from the germline V gene are SEHNR and FQNEAQ (reference sequence).

The receptor was isolated from a woman of 80 years or more with acute or convalescent COVID-19. The chain couples TRBV7-9 to TRBJ2-2; D perhaps matches TRBD2 (7 bases). Sequenced material: peripheral blood. The CDR3 reads CASSWGLAAGELFF. CDR3 nucleotide sequence: TGTGCCAGCAGCTGGGGGCTAGCGGCCGGGGAGCTGTTTTTT.